The clone carrying this T cell receptor (beta chain) was recorded at least ten times. The source of the sample is a study of neurological immune-mediated disorders. V was clipped by 5 bases and J by 3 bases, with 13 bases between them. CDR3 length: 14 amino acids. Germline CDR1 is MDHEN and CDR2 is SYDVKM. TCRdb redid the calling of the 5' RACE reads with MiXCR, one entry per CDR3 protein. The sample has approximately 100,000 distinct CDR3 sequences; approximately 3.5% are singletons. The chain combines TRBV28 with TRBJ1-2, with D possibly TRBD1 on 6 matching bases. Sequencing was done on a sample of PBMCs. This TCR came from a woman between 50 and 59 years old with multiple sclerosis. Here the CDR3 DNA reads TGTGCCAGCAGTCCTACAGGGTGGGACTATGGCTACACCTTC. Residues: CASSPTGWDYGYTF.